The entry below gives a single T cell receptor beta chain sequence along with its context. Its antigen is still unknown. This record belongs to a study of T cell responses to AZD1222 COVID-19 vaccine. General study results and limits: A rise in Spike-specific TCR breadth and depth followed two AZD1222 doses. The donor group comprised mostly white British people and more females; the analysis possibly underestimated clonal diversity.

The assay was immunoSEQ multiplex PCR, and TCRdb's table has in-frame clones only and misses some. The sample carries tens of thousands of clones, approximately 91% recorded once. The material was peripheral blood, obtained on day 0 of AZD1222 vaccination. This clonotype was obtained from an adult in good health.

The CDR3 loop reads CAWTPGSYNSPLHF. CDR3 nucleotides: TGTGCCTGGACTCCCGGCTCCTATAATTCACCCCTCCACTTT. The rearrangement links TRBV30 to TRBJ1-6; no clear D gene. CDR3 length: 14 residues. Germline V gene sequence: CDR1 GTSNPN, CDR2 SVGIG (reference sequence). Trimming cost V 4 bases and J 0 bases, with 7 bases left between them.